This T cell receptor beta chain was recovered during a study of T cells in Graves' hyperthyroidism and ophthalmopathy. Whole-study findings and limits: In the analysis, a 13 V-J model separated ophthalmopathy from stable hyperthyroidism. Most thyroid clonotypes with frequency above 0.001 were detected in blood.

It was RNA transcripts that yielded the amplified TCR beta CDR3 regions. The HTBI primer set served for first-round RT-PCR of the TCR CDR3. TCRdb itself ran the multiplex PCR reads through MiXCR, one entry per CDR3 protein. This table holds more than 350,000 distinct CDR3 sequences, under 15% found once. Stable disease denoted Graves' hyperthyroidism without ophthalmopathy progression within 18 months. This clonotype has only a few counts. Its cognate antigen is unknown. This CDR3 region has 13 residues. The ends were cut back, 0 bases at V and 4 bases at J, with 4 bases in the middle. Germline V gives CDR1 LNHDA, CDR2 SQIVND (reference sequence).

Sequenced: blood. The J gene is TRBJ1-5, the V gene TRBV19; no reliable D call. The origin of this receptor is a woman aged 25 to 39 with Graves' hyperthyroidism. The CDR3 sequence is CASSIDGNQPQHF. The CDR3, as DNA: TGTGCCAGTAGTATAGATGGGAATCAGCCCCAGCATTTT.